Listed here is a single TCR beta chain. As yet, its antigen is unknown. The data were obtained in a study of shared clonotypes between healthy human individuals. Across the study: CD8 memory received one plate per donor, CD8 naive two, CD4 memory three and CD4 naive three. The study, taken as a whole, reports: Shared clonotypes across all four donors exceeded non-shared ones in generation probability.

The CDR3 loop spans 12 amino acids. V lost 8 bases, J lost 11 bases, and 17 bases lay in between. CDR1 is LNHDA, CDR2 SQIVND, per germline (reference sequence). It was CD45RO-negative cells, positively selected for CCR7, that made up naive CD8 cells, with terminally differentiated effector memory CD45RA+ cells excluded. Clones were read by immunoSEQ multiplex PCR, and TCRdb kept only the in-frame ones, dropping some. The sample holds about 550,000 clones, 95% seen once. This chain uses TRBV19 with TRBJ2-3, with D perhaps being TRBD1 or TRBD2 (6 bases each). Sequencing input: naive CD8+ T cells sorted from blood. The TCR was taken from a woman in her 30s in good health. The CDR3 loop is CASHPGARKQYF. CDR3 DNA: TGTGCCAGTCACCCGGGGGCGAGGAAGCAGTATTTT.